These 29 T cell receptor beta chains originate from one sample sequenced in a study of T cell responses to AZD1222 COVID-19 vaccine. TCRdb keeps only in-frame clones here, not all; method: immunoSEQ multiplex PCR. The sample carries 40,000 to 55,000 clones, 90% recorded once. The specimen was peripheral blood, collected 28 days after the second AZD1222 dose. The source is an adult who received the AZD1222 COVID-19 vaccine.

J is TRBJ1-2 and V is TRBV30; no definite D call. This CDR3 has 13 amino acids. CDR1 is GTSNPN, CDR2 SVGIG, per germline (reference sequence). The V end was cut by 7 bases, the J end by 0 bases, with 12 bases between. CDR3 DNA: TGTGCCTCAGACACGAGGACTAACTATGGCTACACCTTC. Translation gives CASDTRTNYGYTF.

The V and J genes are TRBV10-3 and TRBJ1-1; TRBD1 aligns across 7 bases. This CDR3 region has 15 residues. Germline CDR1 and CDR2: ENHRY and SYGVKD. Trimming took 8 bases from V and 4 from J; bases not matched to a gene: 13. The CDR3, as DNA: TGTGCCATCCGTCTCGAAAGGGGGCTGGGCACTGAAGCTTTCTTT. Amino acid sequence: CAIRLERGLGTEAFF.

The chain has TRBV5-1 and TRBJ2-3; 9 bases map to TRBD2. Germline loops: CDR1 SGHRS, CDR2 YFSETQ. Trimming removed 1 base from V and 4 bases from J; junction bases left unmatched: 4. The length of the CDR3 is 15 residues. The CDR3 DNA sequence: TGCGCCAGCAGCTTGATGGCGGGGGGGCCAGATACGCAGTATTTT. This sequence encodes CASSLMAGGPDTQYF.

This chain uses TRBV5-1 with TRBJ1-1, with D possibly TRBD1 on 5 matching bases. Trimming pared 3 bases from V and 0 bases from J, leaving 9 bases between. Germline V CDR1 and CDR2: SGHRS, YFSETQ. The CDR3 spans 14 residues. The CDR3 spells CASSSGTMNTEAFF. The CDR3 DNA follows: TGCGCCAGCAGCTCCGGGACGATGAACACTGAAGCTTTCTTT.

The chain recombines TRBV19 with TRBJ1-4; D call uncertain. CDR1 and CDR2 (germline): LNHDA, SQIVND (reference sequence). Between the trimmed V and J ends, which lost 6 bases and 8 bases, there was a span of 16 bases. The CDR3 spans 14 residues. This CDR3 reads CASRSQGHEEKLFF. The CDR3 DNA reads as TGTGCCAGTAGATCCCAAGGGCATGAGGAAAAACTGTTTTTT.

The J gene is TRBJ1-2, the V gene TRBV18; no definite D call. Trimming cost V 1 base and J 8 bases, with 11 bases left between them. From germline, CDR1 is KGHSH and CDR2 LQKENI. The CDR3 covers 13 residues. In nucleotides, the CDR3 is TGTGCCAGCTCACCACTTGCAGGAGAAGGCTACACCTTC. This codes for CASSPLAGEGYTF.

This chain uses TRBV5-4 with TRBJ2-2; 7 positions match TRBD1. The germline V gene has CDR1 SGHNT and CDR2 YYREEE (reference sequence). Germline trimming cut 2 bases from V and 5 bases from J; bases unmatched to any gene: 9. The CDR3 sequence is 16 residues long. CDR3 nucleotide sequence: TGTGCCAGCAGCTTTGGGGGACAGCAAACAACCGGGGAGCTGTTTTTT. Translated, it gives CASSFGGQQTTGELFF.

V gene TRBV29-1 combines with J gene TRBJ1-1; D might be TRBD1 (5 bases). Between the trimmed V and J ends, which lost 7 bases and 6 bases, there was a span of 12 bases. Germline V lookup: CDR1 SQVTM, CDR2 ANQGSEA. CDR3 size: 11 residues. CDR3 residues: CSANLGAEAFF. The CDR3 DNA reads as TGCAGCGCGAACTTAGGGGCTGAAGCTTTCTTT.

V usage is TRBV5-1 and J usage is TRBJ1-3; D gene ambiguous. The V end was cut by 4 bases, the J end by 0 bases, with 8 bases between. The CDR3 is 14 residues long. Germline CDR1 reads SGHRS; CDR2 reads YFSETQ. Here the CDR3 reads CASSPGSSGNTIYF. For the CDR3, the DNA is TGCGCCAGCAGCCCTGGGAGCTCTGGAAACACCATATATTTT.

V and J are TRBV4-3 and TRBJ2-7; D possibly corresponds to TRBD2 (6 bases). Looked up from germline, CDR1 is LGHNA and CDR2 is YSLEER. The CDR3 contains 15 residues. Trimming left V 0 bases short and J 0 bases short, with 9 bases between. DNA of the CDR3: TGCGCCAGCAGCCAAGAACGGGACTTCTCCTACGAGCAGTACTTC. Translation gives CASSQERDFSYEQYF.

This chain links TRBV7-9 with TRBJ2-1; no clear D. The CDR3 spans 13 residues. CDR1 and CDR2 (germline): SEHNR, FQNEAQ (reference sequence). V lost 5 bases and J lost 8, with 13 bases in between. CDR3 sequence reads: CASSVSGGYEQFF. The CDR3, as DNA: TGTGCCAGCAGCGTATCTGGCGGCTATGAGCAGTTCTTC.

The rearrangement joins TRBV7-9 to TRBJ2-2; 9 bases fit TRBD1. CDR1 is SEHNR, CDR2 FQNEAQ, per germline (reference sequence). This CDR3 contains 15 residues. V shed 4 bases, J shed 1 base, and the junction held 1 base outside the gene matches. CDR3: CASSSGQGNTGELFF. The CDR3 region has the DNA TGTGCCAGCAGCTCGGGACAGGGGAACACCGGGGAGCTGTTTTTT.

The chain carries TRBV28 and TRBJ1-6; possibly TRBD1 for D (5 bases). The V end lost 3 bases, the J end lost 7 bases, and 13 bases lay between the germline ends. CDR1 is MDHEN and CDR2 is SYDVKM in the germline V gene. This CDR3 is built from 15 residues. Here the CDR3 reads CASSFGAGRNSPLHF. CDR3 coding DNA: TGTGCCAGCAGTTTTGGGGCAGGGAGGAATTCACCCCTCCACTTT.

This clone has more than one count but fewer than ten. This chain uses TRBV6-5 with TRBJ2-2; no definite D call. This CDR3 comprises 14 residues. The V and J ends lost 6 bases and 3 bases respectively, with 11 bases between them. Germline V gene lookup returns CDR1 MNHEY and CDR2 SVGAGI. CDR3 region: CASRELVYTGELFF. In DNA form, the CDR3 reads TGTGCCAGCAGGGAGTTGGTGTACACCGGGGAGCTGTTTTTT.

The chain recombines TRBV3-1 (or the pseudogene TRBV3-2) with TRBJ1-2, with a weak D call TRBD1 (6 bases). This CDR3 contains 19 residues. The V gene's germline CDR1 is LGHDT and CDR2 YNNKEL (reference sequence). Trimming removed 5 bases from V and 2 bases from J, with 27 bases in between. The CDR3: CASSDTERGLLLRNYGYTF. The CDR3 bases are TGTGCCAGCAGCGACACTGAGCGGGGGCTATTATTGCGAAACTATGGCTACACCTTC.

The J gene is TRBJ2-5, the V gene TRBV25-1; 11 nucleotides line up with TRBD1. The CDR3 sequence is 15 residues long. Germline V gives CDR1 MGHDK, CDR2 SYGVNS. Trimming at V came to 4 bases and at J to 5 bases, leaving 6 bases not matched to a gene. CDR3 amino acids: CASSGTGGRGETQYF. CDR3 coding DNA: TGTGCCAGCAGTGGGACAGGGGGCAGGGGGGAGACCCAGTACTTC.

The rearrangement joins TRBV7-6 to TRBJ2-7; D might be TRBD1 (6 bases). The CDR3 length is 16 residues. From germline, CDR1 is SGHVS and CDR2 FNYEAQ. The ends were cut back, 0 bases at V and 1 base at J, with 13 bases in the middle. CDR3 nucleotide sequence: TGTGCCAGCAGCTTAGCGTCAGGGGCCTATTCCTACGAGCAGTACTTC. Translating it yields CASSLASGAYSYEQYF.

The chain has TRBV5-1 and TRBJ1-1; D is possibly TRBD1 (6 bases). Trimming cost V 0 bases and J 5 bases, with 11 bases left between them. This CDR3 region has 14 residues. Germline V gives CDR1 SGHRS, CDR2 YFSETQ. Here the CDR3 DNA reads TGCGCCAGCAGCTTGGCAGGGGCGCGGACTGAAGCTTTCTTT. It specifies CASSLAGARTEAFF. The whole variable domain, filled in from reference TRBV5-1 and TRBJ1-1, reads KAGVTQTPRYLIKTRGQQVTLSCSPISGHRSVSWYQQTPGQGLQFLFEYFSETQRNKGNFPGRFSGRQFSNSRSEMNVSTLELGDSALYLCASSLAGARTEAFFGQGTRLTVV.

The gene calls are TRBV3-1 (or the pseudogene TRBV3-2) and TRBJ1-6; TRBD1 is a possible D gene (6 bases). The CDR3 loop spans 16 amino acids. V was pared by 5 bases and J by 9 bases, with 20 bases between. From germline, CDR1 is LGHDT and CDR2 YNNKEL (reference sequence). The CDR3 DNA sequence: TGTGCCAGCAGCGGAGGGTTAGGCAGGGGACGTTCACCCCTCCACTTT. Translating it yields CASSGGLGRGRSPLHF.

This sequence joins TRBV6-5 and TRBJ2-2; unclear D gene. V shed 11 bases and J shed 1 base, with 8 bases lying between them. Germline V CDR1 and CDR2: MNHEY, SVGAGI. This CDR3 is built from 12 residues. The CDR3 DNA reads TGTGCCGTGTCAAGGAACACCGGGGAGCTGTTTTTT. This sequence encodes CAVSRNTGELFF.

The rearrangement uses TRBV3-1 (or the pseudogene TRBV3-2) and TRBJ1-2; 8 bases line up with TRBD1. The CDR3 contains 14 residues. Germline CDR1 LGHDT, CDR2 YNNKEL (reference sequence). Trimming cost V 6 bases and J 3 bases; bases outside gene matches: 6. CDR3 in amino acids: CASRKTGDDYGYTF. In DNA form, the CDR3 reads TGTGCCAGCAGGAAGACAGGGGACGACTATGGCTACACCTTC.

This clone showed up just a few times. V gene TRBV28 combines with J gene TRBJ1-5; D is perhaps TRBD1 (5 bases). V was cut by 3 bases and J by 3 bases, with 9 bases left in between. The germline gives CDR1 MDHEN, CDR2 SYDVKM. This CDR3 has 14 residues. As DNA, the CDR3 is TGTGCCAGCAGTTTGTCGACAGTCAATCAGCCCCAGCATTTT. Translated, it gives CASSLSTVNQPQHF.

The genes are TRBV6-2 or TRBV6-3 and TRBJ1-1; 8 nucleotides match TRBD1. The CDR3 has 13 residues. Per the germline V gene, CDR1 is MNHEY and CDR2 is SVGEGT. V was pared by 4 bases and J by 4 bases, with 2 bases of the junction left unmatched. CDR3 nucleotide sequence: TGTGCCAGCAGTTCTGACAGGGGCACTGAAGCTTTCTTT. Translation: CASSSDRGTEAFF.

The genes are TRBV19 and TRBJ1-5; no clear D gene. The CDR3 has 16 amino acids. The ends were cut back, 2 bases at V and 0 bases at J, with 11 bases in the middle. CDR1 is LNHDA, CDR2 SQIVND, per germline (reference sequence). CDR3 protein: CASSIFSSNSNQPQHF. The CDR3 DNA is TGTGCCAGTAGTATATTTTCCTCTAATAGCAATCAGCCCCAGCATTTT.

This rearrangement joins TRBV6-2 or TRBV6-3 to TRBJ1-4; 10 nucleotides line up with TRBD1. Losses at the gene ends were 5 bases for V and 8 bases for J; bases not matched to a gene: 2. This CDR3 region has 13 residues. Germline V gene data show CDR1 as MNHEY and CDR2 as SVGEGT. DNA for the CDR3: TGTGCCAGCAGTGACAGGGGGCAAGAAAAACTGTTTTTT. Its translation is CASSDRGQEKLFF.

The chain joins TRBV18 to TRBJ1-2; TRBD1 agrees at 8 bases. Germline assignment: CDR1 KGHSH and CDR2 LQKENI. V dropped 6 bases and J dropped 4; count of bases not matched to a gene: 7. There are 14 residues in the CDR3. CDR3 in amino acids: CASSSTGDPYGYTF. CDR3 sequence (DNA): TGTGCCAGCTCGTCGACAGGGGACCCCTATGGCTACACCTTC.

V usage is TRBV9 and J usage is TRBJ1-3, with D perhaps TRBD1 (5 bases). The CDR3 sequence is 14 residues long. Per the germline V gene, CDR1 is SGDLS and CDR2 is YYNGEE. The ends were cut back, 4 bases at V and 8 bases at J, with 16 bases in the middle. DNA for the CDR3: TGTGCCAGCAGCCATGGGACGGGTAGGGACACCATATATTTT. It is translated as CASSHGTGRDTIYF.

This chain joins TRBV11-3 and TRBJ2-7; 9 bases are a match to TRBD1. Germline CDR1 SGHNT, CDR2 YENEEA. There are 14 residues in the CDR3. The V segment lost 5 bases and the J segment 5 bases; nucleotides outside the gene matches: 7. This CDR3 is CASSKTGGLDEQYF. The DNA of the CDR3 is TGTGCCAGCAGCAAAACAGGGGGCCTGGACGAGCAGTACTTC.

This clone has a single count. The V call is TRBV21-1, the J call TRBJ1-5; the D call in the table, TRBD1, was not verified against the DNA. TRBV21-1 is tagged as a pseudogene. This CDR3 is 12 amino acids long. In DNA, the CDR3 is TGTGCCAGCAGCAATTGGCATCAGCCCCAGCATTTT. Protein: CASSNWHQPQHF.